This is a list of T cell receptor beta chains from one sample in a study of blood T cell repertoires in COVID-19. Libraries were prepared by immunoSEQ multiplex PCR; TCRdb keeps only in-frame clonotypes and omits some of them. The sample has 25,000 to 35,000 clones, around 85% seen once. The sample was peripheral blood. These receptors were taken from a man older than 75 with active COVID-19. Each CDR3 is given with its conserved first and last residue. The D gene is left open where the match is weak. Not every row has a clone size; where given, it reads once, few, many or a size class.

j_call,d_call,cdr3_length,v_call,clone_size,cdr3_nt,cdr3_aa
TRBJ1-1,TRBD1,13,TRBV19,.,TGTGCCACCGTGACAGGGGCGGACACTGAAGCTTTCTTT,CATVTGADTEAFF
TRBJ2-6,TRBD1,17,TRBV18,.,TGTGCCAGCTCGGCCGGGACAGGAGGCTCTGGGGCCAACGTCCTGACTTTC,CASSAGTGGSGANVLTF
TRBJ2-1,TRBD1,15,TRBV2,once,TGTGCCAGCAGTGTAGCCGGGACAGGGTACAATGAGCAGTTCTTC,CASSVAGTGYNEQFF
TRBJ2-5,TRBD1,16,TRBV5-4,.,TGTGCCAGCAGCTGGGGACAGGGGGTCCTTAAAGAGACCCAGTACTTC,CASSWGQGVLKETQYF
TRBJ2-2,TRBD2,18,TRBV7-3,few,TGTGCCAGCAGCTTAATTGCCGGGGGGTCCTCGAACACCGGGGAGCTGTTTTTT,CASSLIAGGSSNTGELFF
TRBJ1-2,.,14,TRBV9,.,TGTGCCAGCAGCGTAGGCCACAGTCCCCATGGCTACACCTTC,CASSVGHSPHGYTF
TRBJ2-2,TRBD1,16,TRBV10-1,.,TGCGCCAGGAGCTCTCTGGGACAGGGACACACCGGGGAGCTGTTTTTT,CARSSLGQGHTGELFF
TRBJ1-1,.,13,TRBV5-5,once,TGTGCCAGCAGCTACGTCGGGGACACTGAAGCTTTCTTT,CASSYVGDTEAFF
TRBJ2-1,TRBD2,15,TRBV25-1,.,TGTGCCAGCAGCCCCAGCGGGGGGGCCCTCAATGAGCAGTTCTTC,CASSPSGGALNEQFF
TRBJ2-3,.,16,TRBV11-3,.,TGTGCCAGCAGCTTAGGGGCTAGCGTCAACACAGATACGCAGTATTTT,CASSLGASVNTDTQYF
TRBJ1-1,.,13,TRBV3-1/TRBV3-2,.,TGTGCCAGCTCTCGGGGGGGGAACACTGAAGCTTTCTTT,CASSRGGNTEAFF
TRBJ2-5,TRBD1,15,TRBV6-2/TRBV6-3,.,TGTGCCAGCAGCCTGGGGACAGGGGGGCAAGAGACCCAGTACTTC,CASSLGTGGQETQYF
TRBJ1-2,TRBD1,14,TRBV7-9,.,TGTGCCAGCAGCTTATGGGACAGCAACTATGGCTACACCTTC,CASSLWDSNYGYTF
TRBJ2-2,TRBD1,15,TRBV7-9,medium-sized,TGTGCCAGCAGCACGGACAGGAGAGGCACCGGGGAGCTGTTTTTT,CASSTDRRGTGELFF
TRBJ2-6,.,14,TRBV2,.,TGTGCCAGCAGCAACCCGGGGGGGGCCAACGTCCTGACTTTC,CASSNPGGANVLTF
TRBJ2-3,.,14,TRBV5-4,.,TGTGCCAGCAGCACCAAGTCGGGTCTTAATACGCAGTATTTT,CASSTKSGLNTQYF
TRBJ1-4,.,15,TRBV9,.,TGTGCCAGCAGCGTATCAGGGTTCACTAATGAAAAACTGTTTTTT,CASSVSGFTNEKLFF
TRBJ2-5,TRBD2,13,TRBV7-2,.,TGTGCCAGCAGCTCGGGGGGAGGAGAGACCCAGTACTTC,CASSSGGGETQYF
TRBJ2-2,.,14,TRBV7-2,once,TGTGCCAGCAGCTTCGGGGGGAACACCGGGGAGCTGTTTTTT,CASSFGGNTGELFF
TRBJ2-1,TRBD2,13,TRBV12-3/TRBV12-4,.,TGTGCCAGCAGTTTACTAGCGGGCTATGAGCAGTTCTTC,CASSLLAGYEQFF
TRBJ2-3,.,14,TRBV5-4,.,TGTGCCAGCAGCTTGGCCCAAGCCACAGATACGCAGTATTTT,CASSLAQATDTQYF
TRBJ2-1,TRBD2,17,TRBV11-3,.,TGTGCCAGCAGCTTAGAATCGGCGCGGGGGGGTGAAAATGAGCAGTTCTTC,CASSLESARGGENEQFF
TRBJ2-3,.,17,TRBV3-1/TRBV3-2,.,TGTGCCAGCAGCCCGCTGAGTGGCAGGCAAAGCACAGATACGCAGTATTTT,CASSPLSGRQSTDTQYF
TRBJ1-1,.,11,TRBV6-5,.,TGTGCCAGCAATATTTACACTGAAGCTTTCTTT,CASNIYTEAFF
TRBJ2-5,.,14,TRBV29-1,.,TGCAGCGTTGAAAAACTCAGGCAGGGAGGAACCCAGTACTTC,CSVEKLRQGGTQYF
TRBJ2-7,TRBD1,13,TRBV9,medium-sized,TGTGCCAGCAGCCTCCGGGACAGTTACGAGCAGTACTTC,CASSLRDSYEQYF
TRBJ2-7,.,15,TRBV11-2,.,TGTGCCAGCAGCCTCCAAGGGGGACACAGCTACGAGCAGTACTTC,CASSLQGGHSYEQYF
TRBJ2-5,TRBD2,19,TRBV7-2,once,TGTGCCAGCAGCTCCCTTCCCGGGACTAGCGGGGGGGCGAGGGAGACCCAGTACTTC,CASSSLPGTSGGARETQYF
TRBJ2-5,.,14,TRBV3-1/TRBV3-2,.,TGTGCCAGCAGCCTCAACCGAGACCAAGAGACCCAGTACTTC,CASSLNRDQETQYF
TRBJ2-3,TRBD2,16,TRBV19,.,TGTGCCAGTAGTCGGTCTAGCGGGGGAGGCACAGATACGCAGTATTTT,CASSRSSGGGTDTQYF
TRBJ1-1,.,15,TRBV27,.,TGTGCCAGCAGTTTAGGATTTGGGGCGGGGAGAGGAGCTTTCTTT,CASSLGFGAGRGAFF
TRBJ1-2,.,15,TRBV2,.,TGTGCCAGCACTTTCCGGGATCGTGCTAACTATGGCTACACCTTC,CASTFRDRANYGYTF
TRBJ1-6,.,13,TRBV11-2,.,TGTGCCAGCAGCTTGGCCCCCACTTCACCCCTCCACTTT,CASSLAPTSPLHF
TRBJ2-3,.,13,TRBV12-3/TRBV12-4,few,TGTGCCAGCGCCCCGATGATTAGAGATACGCAGTATTTT,CASAPMIRDTQYF
TRBJ2-2,.,12,TRBV18,.,TGTGCCAGCAGGACAGACACCGGGGAGCTGTTTTTT,CASRTDTGELFF
TRBJ1-1,.,15,TRBV11-1,.,TGTGCCAGCAGCCCGAAGAGAGGGAGGGTAACTGAAGCTTTCTTT,CASSPKRGRVTEAFF
TRBJ1-1,.,13,TRBV12-3/TRBV12-4,.,TGTGCCAGCGGAGGACAGATGAACACTGAAGCTTTCTTT,CASGGQMNTEAFF
TRBJ1-1,TRBD1,12,TRBV6-5,.,TGTGCCAGCAGTCTCCGACAGGGTGAAGCTTTCTTT,CASSLRQGEAFF
TRBJ1-5,.,13,TRBV6-7,few,TGTGCCAGCCGGGGGATACCTAATCAGCCCCAGCATTTT,CASRGIPNQPQHF
TRBJ2-3,TRBD2,16,TRBV14,.,TGTGCCAGCAGCCCTTTGACTAGCGGGGGCGCAGATACGCAGTATTTT,CASSPLTSGGADTQYF
TRBJ2-5,.,13,TRBV5-1,.,TGCGCCAGCAGCTTGGAGAGGGTGGGGACCCAGTACTTC,CASSLERVGTQYF
TRBJ2-3,.,13,TRBV7-2,.,TGTGCCAGCAGCTTAGACTACACAGATACGCAGTATTTT,CASSLDYTDTQYF
TRBJ2-2,TRBD2,17,TRBV24-1,.,TGTGCCACCAGTGACCCCTGGGCGGGGGTGGACACCGGGGAGCTGTTTTTT,CATSDPWAGVDTGELFF
TRBJ2-2,TRBD1,14,TRBV2,.,TGTGCCAGCACGGGACAGGGAATTGCCGGGGAGCTGTTTTTT,CASTGQGIAGELFF
TRBJ1-6,.,13,TRBV12-3/TRBV12-4,.,TGTGCCAGCAGCCTAGGGGCACATTCACCCCTCCACTTT,CASSLGAHSPLHF
TRBJ1-1,.,14,TRBV19,.,TGTGCCAGTAGTATCGGACACAGGAACACTGAAGCTTTCTTT,CASSIGHRNTEAFF
TRBJ2-7,TRBD1,15,TRBV5-5,.,TGTGCCAGCAGCTTGGGCGGGACAGGGGGATACGAGCAGTACTTC,CASSLGGTGGYEQYF
TRBJ2-5,TRBD2,11,TRBV20-1,.,TGCAGTCCACTCGGGAGGGAGACCCAGTACTTC,CSPLGRETQYF
TRBJ2-1,TRBD2,14,TRBV5-1,few,TGCGCCAGCAGCTTAGGGACTAGTCACAATGAGCAGTTCTTC,CASSLGTSHNEQFF
TRBJ1-5,.,13,TRBV20-1,.,TGCAGTGCTAGTAAAGCGGTGGATCAGCCCCAGCATTTT,CSASKAVDQPQHF
TRBJ1-4,.,16,TRBV18,.,TGTGCCAGCTCACCCCCGACAGGTTCACGGAATGAAAAACTGTTTTTT,CASSPPTGSRNEKLFF
TRBJ1-5,.,14,TRBV6-2/TRBV6-3,.,TGTGCCAGCAGTTTTTCCCAGGGCTGGGAGCCCCAGCATTTT,CASSFSQGWEPQHF
TRBJ2-7,TRBD2,15,TRBV7-2,once,TGTGCCAGCAGCTCCACCCCGGGGGGGCGCTTCGAGCAGTACTTC,CASSSTPGGRFEQYF
TRBJ1-6,.,16,TRBV5-6,.,TGTGCCAGCAGCCCGGTTACAGGGAGCTGGAATTCACCCCTCCACTTT,CASSPVTGSWNSPLHF
TRBJ1-1,TRBD1,15,TRBV18,.,TGTGCCAGCTCACTCGGACGGACAGGGGTCACTGAAGCTTTCTTT,CASSLGRTGVTEAFF
TRBJ1-3,.,11,TRBV7-2,.,TGTGCCACAGGCTCTGGAAACACCATATATTTT,CATGSGNTIYF